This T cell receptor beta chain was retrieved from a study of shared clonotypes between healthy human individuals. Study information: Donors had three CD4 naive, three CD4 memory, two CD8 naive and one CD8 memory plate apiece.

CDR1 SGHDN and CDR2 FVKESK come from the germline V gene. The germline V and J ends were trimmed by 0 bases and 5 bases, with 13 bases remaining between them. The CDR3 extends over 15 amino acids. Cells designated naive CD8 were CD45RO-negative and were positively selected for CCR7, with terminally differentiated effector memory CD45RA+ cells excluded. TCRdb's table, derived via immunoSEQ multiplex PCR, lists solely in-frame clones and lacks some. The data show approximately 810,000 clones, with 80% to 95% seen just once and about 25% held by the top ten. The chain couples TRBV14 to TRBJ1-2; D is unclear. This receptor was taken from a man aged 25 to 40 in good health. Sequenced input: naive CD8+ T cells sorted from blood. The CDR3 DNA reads TGTGCCAGCAGCCAAGATTACTGGGGATGGTATGGCTACACCTTC. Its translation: CASSQDYWGWYGYTF.